The 26 T cell receptor beta chains listed next were all sequenced from one sample in a study of T cell responses to AZD1222 COVID-19 vaccine. Using immunoSEQ multiplex PCR, the repertoire was profiled, and TCRdb retains in-frame clones only, with some absent. This sample carries roughly 100,000 clones, roughly 87% of them seen once, and the ten largest clones take around 1.6%. The sample consisted of peripheral blood, taken on day 0 of AZD1222 vaccination. These TCRs come from an adult in good health.

The V call is TRBV5-4, the J call TRBJ1-5; a possible D gene is TRBD1 (5 bases). CDR1 and CDR2 (germline): SGHNT, YYREEE (reference sequence). CDR3 length equals 15 residues. The V end lost 2 bases, the J end lost 0 bases, and 9 bases lay between the germline ends. CDR3 bases: TGTGCCAGCAGCTTACAAGGGGTTAGCAATCAGCCCCAGCATTTT. It specifies CASSLQGVSNQPQHF.

This chain connects TRBV5-1 to TRBJ1-6; no clear D gene. CDR1 and CDR2 (germline): SGHRS, YFSETQ. Trimming removed 4 bases at V and 7 bases at J, with 12 bases between. This CDR3 has 14 amino acids. CDR3 amino acids: CASSAESLNSPLHF. CDR3 nucleotides: TGCGCCAGCAGCGCAGAAAGCCTAAATTCACCCCTCCACTTT.

The chain recombines TRBV2 with TRBJ1-2; D is uncertain. CDR1 SNHLY and CDR2 FYNNEI come from the germline V gene. The CDR3 contains 14 residues. Trimming removed 7 bases from V and 5 bases from J, with 17 bases in between. The chain's CDR3 is CASKKDAVSYGYTF. As DNA, the CDR3 is TGTGCCAGCAAGAAAGACGCGGTCTCTTATGGCTACACCTTC.

This clone was seen a few times. The chain links TRBV7-3 to TRBJ1-2; tentatively, D is TRBD1 (6 bases). The CDR3 has 13 amino acids. Trimming removed 4 bases at V and 4 bases at J, with 10 bases between. From germline, CDR1 is SGHTA and CDR2 FQGTGA. CDR3 coding DNA: TGTGCCAGCAGCTCAGGGGTGGGCTATGGCTACACCTTC. Protein product: CASSSGVGYGYTF.

This clone was observed a single time. This chain uses TRBV27 with TRBJ2-7; D perhaps matches TRBD2 (6 bases). This CDR3 spans 15 amino acids. Looked up from germline, CDR1 is MNHEY and CDR2 is SMNVEV (reference sequence). V lost 3 bases, J lost 6 bases, and 18 bases lay in between. The CDR3 nucleotides are TGTGCCAGCAGTTTCGTGGGGGGTACACGTAGCGAGCAGTACTTC. Residues: CASSFVGGTRSEQYF.

This chain links TRBV30 with TRBJ2-7; 7 nucleotides agree with TRBD1. The germline gives CDR1 GTSNPN, CDR2 SVGIG (reference sequence). V was clipped by 2 bases and J by 0 bases; unmatched bases: 4. There are 14 residues in the CDR3. Here the CDR3 reads CAWSKQGSSYEQYF. CDR3 DNA sequence: TGTGCCTGGAGTAAACAGGGGAGCTCCTACGAGCAGTACTTC.

This chain connects TRBV3-1 (or the pseudogene TRBV3-2) to TRBJ1-2; 10 bases agree with TRBD1. The CDR3 covers 15 residues. V lost 2 bases and J lost 8; bases outside the gene matches: 8. Germline V CDR1 and CDR2: LGHDT, YNNKEL (reference sequence). The CDR3 spells CASSQTGTGVRGYTF. The CDR3, as DNA: TGTGCCAGCAGCCAAACCGGGACAGGGGTGCGGGGCTACACCTTC.

The chain uses TRBV4-3 and TRBJ1-5; tentatively, D is TRBD1 (5 bases). The germline V gene encodes CDR1 LGHNA and CDR2 YSLEER. V was trimmed by 4 bases and J by 7 bases, leaving 14 bases between them. The CDR3 spans 14 residues. CDR3 in DNA: TGCGCCAGCAGCCCCCTCGGCAGGGACCAGCCCCAGCATTTT. This encodes CASSPLGRDQPQHF.

This chain joins TRBV4-1 and TRBJ2-2; TRBD1 agrees at 10 bases. With V trimmed by 0 bases and J by 7 bases, 8 bases remained unmatched. Germline loops: CDR1 MGHRA, CDR2 YSYEKL. The CDR3 covers 17 residues. The CDR3 region is CASSQEAVGQGLGELFF. DNA for the CDR3: TGCGCCAGCAGCCAAGAGGCGGTGGGACAGGGGCTCGGGGAGCTGTTTTTT.

Only one count was recorded for this clone. The V and J genes are TRBV19 and TRBJ2-7; no clear D. CDR1 and CDR2 from the germline V gene are LNHDA and SQIVND (reference sequence). The V and J ends lost 6 bases and 0 bases respectively, with 12 bases between them. The CDR3 runs 14 residues. The CDR3 loop reads CASRTDGSSYEQYF. Here the CDR3 DNA reads TGTGCCAGTAGGACGGACGGCAGCTCCTACGAGCAGTACTTC.

The rearrangement uses TRBV5-1 and TRBJ1-2, with TRBD1 identical over 7 bases. Trimming took 2 bases from V and 7 from J; bases not matched to a gene: 5. This CDR3 comprises 13 residues. Germline-derived CDR1 and CDR2 are SGHRS and YFSETQ. The CDR3 sequence: CASSLMTGSGYTF. CDR3 bases: TGCGCCAGCAGCTTAATGACAGGGTCTGGCTACACCTTC.

Worth noting for this clone: Additional DNA sequences in this sample encode the identical CDR3. The rearrangement links TRBV18 to TRBJ1-2, with a weak D call TRBD1 (5 bases). This CDR3 region has 12 residues. Trimming shortened V by 5 bases and J by 5 bases, and 9 bases separated the two germline ends. Per germline, CDR1 KGHSH and CDR2 LQKENI. DNA for the CDR3: TGTGCCAGCTCATTGGACAATTATGGCTACACCTTC. It specifies CASSLDNYGYTF.

The chain recombines TRBV2 with TRBJ1-5; D is possibly TRBD1 (5 bases). The CDR3 has 15 amino acids. V lost 5 bases and J 7 bases, leaving 18 bases between the germline ends. Germline CDR1 is SNHLY and CDR2 is FYNNEI. CDR3 residues: CASSLDGLGGQPQHF. CDR3 nucleotide sequence: TGTGCCAGCAGTCTCGACGGGCTCGGGGGGCAGCCCCAGCATTTT.

The CDR3 sequence is CASSLELHTEAFF. The CDR3 DNA reads TGTGCCAGCAGCTTAGAGCTGCACACTGAAGCTTTCTTT. The chain uses TRBV11-2 and TRBJ1-1; D gene unclear. Looked up from germline, CDR1 is SGHAT and CDR2 is FQNNGV. The V gene lost 0 bases and the J gene lost 3 bases, with 5 bases spanning the gap. There are 13 residues in the CDR3.

J is TRBJ1-5 and V is TRBV5-1; the D gene is possibly TRBD1 (5 bases). The CDR3 contains 15 residues. Trimming cost V 0 bases and J 6 bases, with 13 bases left between them. Germline values: CDR1 SGHRS, CDR2 YFSETQ. This chain's CDR3 is CASSLAGSGGQPQHF. The CDR3 nucleotides read TGCGCCAGCAGCTTGGCGGGGAGTGGGGGTCAGCCCCAGCATTTT.

The DNA for the CDR3 is TGTGCCAGCAGCTTAGGGCAGGGAGCCCTGAACACTGAAGCTTTCTTT. Protein product: CASSLGQGALNTEAFF. The chain couples TRBV5-5 to TRBJ1-1, with a tentative D call TRBD1 (5 bases). Trimming took off 2 bases at V and 0 bases at J, with 14 bases between the two ends. The CDR3 has 16 amino acids. From germline, CDR1 is SGHKS and CDR2 YYEKEE (reference sequence).

Points on this clone: This sample includes further DNA sequences coding for the same CDR3. This chain connects TRBV12-3 or TRBV12-4 to TRBJ1-2, with D possibly TRBD1 on 6 matching bases. V dropped 0 bases and J dropped 5 bases, with 7 bases sitting between them. This CDR3 comprises 13 residues. The CDR3 here is CASSLAGGYGYTF. In nucleotides, the CDR3 is TGTGCCAGCAGTTTAGCAGGGGGTTATGGCTACACCTTC.

This clone was recorded only once. The V gene is TRBV19, the J gene TRBJ2-2; D is ambiguous. The germline V gene encodes CDR1 LNHDA and CDR2 SQIVND (reference sequence). Trimming cost V 7 bases and J 1 base, with 1 base left between them. This CDR3 has 11 amino acids. The CDR3 region is CASKNTGELFF. Here the CDR3 DNA reads TGTGCCAGTAAGAACACCGGGGAGCTGTTTTTT. Combining the CDR3 with reference TRBV19 and TRBJ2-2 gives the whole variable domain DGGITQSPKYLFRKEGQNVTLSCEQNLNHDAMYWYRQDPGQGLRLIYYSQIVNDFQKGDIAEGYSVSREKKESFPLTVTSAQKNPTAFYLCASKNTGELFFGEGSRLTVL.

The chain recombines TRBV10-2 with TRBJ2-3; no clear D. Germline lookup yields CDR1 WSHSY and CDR2 SAAADI. The V end was cut by 3 bases, the J end by 6 bases, with 10 bases between. The CDR3 runs to 13 residues. The CDR3 DNA is TGCGCCAGCAGTGATTCCCTGCTGGATACGCAGTATTTT. As protein: CASSDSLLDTQYF.

This chain links TRBV21-1 with TRBJ1-3; the table assigns TRBD1, which was not confirmed against the DNA. TRBV21-1 is assigned pseudogene status. The CDR3 contains 18 residues. CDR3 in amino acids: CASSVPADRVDWSGTIYF. CDR3 in DNA: TGTGCCAGCAGCGTCCCAGCCGACAGGGTCGACTGGAGTGGGACCATATATTTT.

The V gene is TRBV5-1, the J gene TRBJ1-1; maybe TRBD1 (6 bases). Per the germline V gene, CDR1 is SGHRS and CDR2 is YFSETQ. The CDR3 extends over 14 amino acids. V lost 6 bases, J lost 0 bases, and 12 bases lay in between. The DNA of the CDR3 is TGCGCCAGCACCCGGGACACCTTGAACACTGAAGCTTTCTTT. It is translated as CASTRDTLNTEAFF.

This chain connects TRBV7-8 to TRBJ2-2; 10 bases map to TRBD1. The V gene end was trimmed by 5 bases and the J gene end by 11 bases; junction bases not matched to a gene: 5. The CDR3 consists of 13 residues. Germline-derived CDR1 and CDR2 are SGHVS and FQNEAQ. The CDR3 protein is CASSRGQGDELFF. The CDR3 DNA sequence: TGTGCCAGCAGCCGTGGACAGGGGGACGAGCTGTTTTTT.

This clone was counted once. This rearrangement joins TRBV19 to TRBJ1-2; TRBD1 aligns across 8 bases. The V segment lost 5 bases and the J segment 4 bases; nucleotides outside the gene matches: 9. Germline V gene data show CDR1 as LNHDA and CDR2 as SQIVND (reference sequence). The CDR3 has 15 residues. In DNA form, the CDR3 reads TGTGCCAGTAGTCCCGAATGGACAGGGCGCTATGGCTACACCTTC. Protein sequence: CASSPEWTGRYGYTF.

This clone was observed a single time. This chain connects TRBV19 to TRBJ1-4, with 10 bases aligning to TRBD1. With 6 bases clipped from V and 8 bases from J, the junction kept 9 bases outside the gene matches. The germline CDR1 and CDR2 sequences are LNHDA and SQIVND (reference sequence). The CDR3 sequence is 15 residues long. The CDR3 DNA is TGTGCCAGTAGCGAGACAGGGGGCGCGAACGAAAAACTGTTTTTT. It codes for CASSETGGANEKLFF.

The chain has TRBV28 and TRBJ2-7; D is unclear. The CDR3 covers 14 residues. Germline V gene lookup returns CDR1 MDHEN and CDR2 SYDVKM. V was cut by 5 bases and J by 1 base, with 12 bases left in between. CDR3 DNA: TGTGCCAGCAGTGAGGTGCAGAATTCCTACGAGCAGTACTTC. It specifies CASSEVQNSYEQYF.

The chain is built from TRBV7-2 and TRBJ1-5; D is unresolved. Trimming shortened V by 4 bases and J by 7 bases, and 8 bases separated the two germline ends. Germline V gives CDR1 SGHTA, CDR2 FQGNSA. CDR3 length equals 12 residues. The CDR3 region has the DNA TGTGCCAGCAGCTCCTTTGGACAGCCCCAGCATTTT. Translated: CASSSFGQPQHF.